These 18 T cell receptor beta chains came from one sample sequenced in a study of blood T cell repertoires in COVID-19. The repertoire was sequenced with immunoSEQ multiplex PCR; TCRdb's copy has only in-frame clones and lacks some. The repertoire holds roughly 63,000 clones, with approximately 90% as singletons. The specimen sequenced was peripheral blood. The receptor source for this set is a man aged 55 to 70 with acute or convalescent COVID-19.

Note on this clone: This specimen includes other DNA sequences encoding the same CDR3. J is TRBJ1-5 and V is TRBV7-2, with a weak D call TRBD1 (6 bases). The ends were cut back, 0 bases at V and 2 bases at J, with 14 bases in the middle. This CDR3 has 17 residues. Per the germline V gene, CDR1 is SGHTA and CDR2 is FQGNSA. The CDR3 loop is CASSLALGGAGNQPQHF. The DNA for the CDR3 is TGTGCCAGCAGCTTAGCGCTGGGGGGGGCGGGCAATCAGCCCCAGCATTTT.

The rearrangement links TRBV11-2 to TRBJ2-2; D is unresolved. The germline V gene encodes CDR1 SGHAT and CDR2 FQNNGV. This CDR3 contains 12 residues. V was shortened by 3 bases and J by 7 bases, with 6 bases between the two germline ends. This CDR3 reads CASSFFFGELFF. The CDR3 DNA sequence: TGTGCCAGCAGCTTTTTCTTCGGGGAGCTGTTTTTT.

The rearrangement links TRBV29-1 to TRBJ1-2; possible D gene TRBD1, 5 bases. The CDR3 runs to 11 residues. The V end was cut by 1 base, the J end by 8 bases, with 8 bases between. Germline lookup yields CDR1 SQVTM and CDR2 ANQGSEA. CDR3 residues: CSVEAGFGYTF. Written as DNA, the CDR3 is TGCAGCGTTGAAGCAGGGTTCGGCTACACCTTC.

The genes are TRBV5-6 and TRBJ2-5; no clear D. The length of the CDR3 is 12 residues. Per the germline V gene, CDR1 is SGHDT and CDR2 is YYEEEE. Trimming removed 4 bases from V and 4 bases from J, with 8 bases in between. CDR3 in DNA: TGTGCCAGCAGCATTCGGAGAGAGACCCAGTACTTC. It yields the protein CASSIRRETQYF.

This rearrangement joins TRBV2 to TRBJ1-2; perhaps TRBD1 as D (5 bases). Trimming cost V 5 bases and J 0 bases, with 10 bases left between them. There are 14 residues in the CDR3. Germline CDR1 SNHLY, CDR2 FYNNEI. The CDR3 DNA follows: TGTGCCAGCAGTCCTCTGACAGCTAACTATGGCTACACCTTC. Translation: CASSPLTANYGYTF.

The gene calls are TRBV10-3 and TRBJ1-2, with 7 bases matching TRBD1. This CDR3 region has 15 residues. From germline, CDR1 is ENHRY and CDR2 SYGVKD. V dropped 0 bases and J dropped 8; count of bases not matched to a gene: 9. CDR3 protein: CAISESKGAMEGYTF. The CDR3 nucleotides read TGTGCCATCAGTGAGTCGAAGGGGGCTATGGAAGGCTACACCTTC.

The chain is built from TRBV10-3 and TRBJ2-7, with 7 bases fitting TRBD1. Trimming removed 10 bases from V and 2 bases from J; junction bases left unmatched: 17. The CDR3 has 16 residues. The germline V gene has CDR1 ENHRY and CDR2 SYGVKD. In DNA, the CDR3 is TGTGCCACCCGTGGATCCGGGACAGATACAACCTACGAGCAGTACTTC. Translation: CATRGSGTDTTYEQYF.

V is TRBV5-4 and J is TRBJ2-3; 13 nucleotides align to TRBD2. This CDR3 is built from 17 residues. CDR1 is SGHNT, CDR2 YYREEE, per germline (reference sequence). The V gene end was trimmed by 4 bases and the J gene end by 4 bases; junction bases not matched to a gene: 9. The CDR3 DNA is TGTGCCAGCAGCGCCGGGACTAGCGGGATCGAGGCAGATACGCAGTATTTT. Its translation is CASSAGTSGIEADTQYF.

The V call is TRBV3-1 (or the pseudogene TRBV3-2), the J call TRBJ2-7; maybe TRBD2 (5 bases). V lost 0 bases, J lost 0 bases, and 9 bases lay in between. Germline-derived CDR1 and CDR2 are LGHDT and YNNKEL (reference sequence). The length of the CDR3 is 15 residues. CDR3 coding DNA: TGTGCCAGCAGCCAAGATATCCTAGCCTCCTACGAGCAGTACTTC. It translates to CASSQDILASYEQYF.

The chain employs TRBV5-4 and TRBJ2-3; TRBD2 aligns across 9 bases. Trimming took 1 base from V and 3 from J; bases not matched to a gene: 3. The V gene's germline CDR1 is SGHNT and CDR2 YYREEE (reference sequence). This CDR3 has 15 amino acids. Here the CDR3 reads CASSLSAGGTDTQYF. The CDR3 nucleotides read TGTGCCAGCAGCTTGTCAGCGGGAGGTACAGATACGCAGTATTTT.

The V and J genes are TRBV7-6 and TRBJ1-2; the D gene is possibly TRBD1 (6 bases). Germline CDR1 SGHVS, CDR2 FNYEAQ. Trimming stripped 2 bases from V and 2 bases from J, with 12 bases between. This CDR3 has 15 residues. Written as DNA, the CDR3 is TGTGCCAGCAGCTTATTGACAGGAGCCAACTATGGCTACACCTTC. Encoded protein: CASSLLTGANYGYTF.

The rearrangement uses TRBV28 and TRBJ1-2; the match to TRBD1 covers 8 bases. Germline V gene lookup returns CDR1 MDHEN and CDR2 SYDVKM. The length of the CDR3 is 15 residues. V trimming: 5 bases; J trimming: 1 base; junction bases outside the gene matches: 6. The CDR3 bases are TGTGCCAGCAGTCCGACAGGGGCGCTTAACTATGGCTACACCTTC. Residues: CASSPTGALNYGYTF.

V usage is TRBV7-3 and J usage is TRBJ2-1; TRBD2 matches 11 bases. The germline V gene encodes CDR1 SGHTA and CDR2 FQGTGA. The trim removed 1 base at V and 2 bases at J, leaving 10 bases unmatched. CDR3 size: 19 residues. This chain's CDR3 is CASSLKIAGGPNPYNEQFF. In nucleotides, the CDR3 is TGTGCCAGCAGCTTAAAAATAGCGGGAGGGCCAAACCCCTACAATGAGCAGTTCTTC.

The chain is built from TRBV11-2 and TRBJ2-2, with 9 bases identical to TRBD1. The CDR3 is made up of 16 amino acids. From germline, CDR1 is SGHAT and CDR2 FQNNGV. J was trimmed by 5 bases and V by 4 bases; bases with no gene match: 8. DNA of the CDR3: TGTGCCAGCAGCTCGGGACAGGGTGTAGAAACCGGGGAGCTGTTTTTT. Residues: CASSSGQGVETGELFF.

The genes are TRBV6-2 or TRBV6-3 and TRBJ2-5; 7 bases align to TRBD1. This CDR3 spans 13 amino acids. Losses at the gene ends were 5 bases for V and 5 bases for J; bases not matched to a gene: 5. Germline V gives CDR1 MNHEY, CDR2 SVGEGT. CDR3: CASSTGVLETQYF. The DNA for the CDR3 is TGTGCCAGCAGTACAGGGGTGTTGGAGACCCAGTACTTC.

The chain recombines TRBV11-3 with TRBJ1-2; TRBD1 matches 8 bases. J lost 8 bases, V lost 5 bases, and 13 bases had no gene match. The germline V gene has CDR1 SGHNT and CDR2 YENEEA. This CDR3 is built from 15 residues. The CDR3 is CASSHFSDRGKGYTF. DNA for the CDR3: TGTGCCAGCAGCCACTTCAGTGACAGGGGTAAGGGCTACACCTTC.

This chain links TRBV2 with TRBJ2-1, with TRBD2 matching over 10 bases. From germline, CDR1 is SNHLY and CDR2 FYNNEI. This CDR3 region has 23 residues. The trim removed 3 bases at V and 5 bases at J, leaving 28 bases unmatched. The chain's CDR3 is CASSDTRTGTSGFGLAEHNEQFF. The CDR3 DNA follows: TGTGCCAGCAGTGACACACGGACAGGTACAAGTGGGTTTGGACTAGCGGAACACAATGAGCAGTTCTTC.

V is TRBV7-2 and J is TRBJ2-6; D might be TRBD1 (6 bases). CDR1 is SGHTA and CDR2 is FQGNSA in the germline V gene. The CDR3 spans 15 residues. V was shortened by 3 bases and J by 3 bases, with 9 bases between the two germline ends. CDR3 sequence (DNA): TGTGCCAGCAGCTTTAGGACAGTTGGGGCCAACGTCCTGACTTTC. Protein product: CASSFRTVGANVLTF.